The 4 T cell receptor beta chains given below trace back to one sample, sequenced in a study of T cell responses to AZD1222 COVID-19 vaccine. The repertoire was sequenced with immunoSEQ multiplex PCR; TCRdb's copy has only in-frame clones and lacks some. This table has some 110,000 clones, 75% to 90% appearing once. The material sequenced was peripheral blood, taken on day 0 of MenACWY control vaccination. These receptors were collected from an adult in good health.

This clone appeared a few times. The J gene is TRBJ1-2, the V gene TRBV10-1, with D uncertain. Between the trimmed V and J ends, which lost 8 bases and 1 base, there was a span of 5 bases. The CDR3 is 11 amino acids. The germline V gene encodes CDR1 WNHNN and CDR2 SYGVQD (reference sequence). The CDR3 DNA follows: TGCGCCAGCGGGGATAACTATGGCTACACCTTC. Amino acid sequence: CASGDNYGYTF.

The gene calls are TRBV6-1 and TRBJ2-7, with 9 nucleotides matching TRBD1. Germline CDR1 is MNHNS and CDR2 is SASEGT. The V gene end was trimmed by 2 bases and the J gene end by 3 bases; junction bases not matched to a gene: 5. This CDR3 spans 15 amino acids. The CDR3 loop is CASSELETGGYEQYF. CDR3 DNA: TGTGCCAGCAGTGAATTGGAGACAGGGGGCTACGAGCAGTACTTC.

About this clone: At the DNA level, this CDR3 is encoded by other sequences in the same sample as well. The rearrangement joins TRBV7-2 to TRBJ1-2; D ambiguous. Germline-derived CDR1 and CDR2 are SGHTA and FQGNSA. The CDR3 extends over 11 amino acids. Trimming stripped 4 bases from V and 4 bases from J, with 4 bases between. The CDR3 DNA is TGTGCCAGCAGCTCTTTCTATGGCTACACCTTC. Residues: CASSSFYGYTF.

The chain couples TRBV2 to TRBJ2-7; D gene ambiguous. Trimming left V 1 base short and J 1 base short, with 11 bases between. This CDR3 is 15 amino acids long. Germline CDR1 and CDR2: SNHLY and FYNNEI. DNA for the CDR3: TGTGCCAGCAGTGAAGACAGAGATATATCCTACGAGCAGTACTTC. It is translated as CASSEDRDISYEQYF. Full variable domain (missing parts from reference TRBV2 and TRBJ2-7): EPEVTQTPSHQVTQMGQEVILRCVPISNHLYFYWYRQILGQKVEFLVSFYNNEISEKSEIFDDQFSVERPDGSNFTLKIRSTKLEDSAMYFCASSEDRDISYEQYFGPGTRLTVT.